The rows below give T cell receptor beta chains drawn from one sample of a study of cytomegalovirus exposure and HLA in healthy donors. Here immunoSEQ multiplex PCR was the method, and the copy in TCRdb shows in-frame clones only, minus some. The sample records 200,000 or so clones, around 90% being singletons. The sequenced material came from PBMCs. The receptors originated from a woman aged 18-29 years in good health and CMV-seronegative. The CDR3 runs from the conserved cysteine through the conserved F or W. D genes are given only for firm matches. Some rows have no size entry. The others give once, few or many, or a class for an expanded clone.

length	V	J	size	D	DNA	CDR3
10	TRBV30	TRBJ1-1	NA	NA	TGTGCCTGGATCCGGACTGAAGCTTTCTTT	CAWIRTEAFF
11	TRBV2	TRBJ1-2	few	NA	TGTGCCAGCGGGGGGGTTCATGGCTACACCTTC	CASGGVHGYTF
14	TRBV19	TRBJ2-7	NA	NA	TGTGCCAGTACCCTGACGGGAGATACCTACGAGCAGTACTTC	CASTLTGDTYEQYF
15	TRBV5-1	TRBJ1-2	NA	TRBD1	TGCGCCAGCAGCCGGGGACAGTCGCTCATGAGAGGCTACACCTTC	CASSRGQSLMRGYTF
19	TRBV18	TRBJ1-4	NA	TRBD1	TGTGCCAGCTCGCGACTAGGACAGGGCGTCCATGCAACTAATGAAAAACTGTTTTTT	CASSRLGQGVHATNEKLFF
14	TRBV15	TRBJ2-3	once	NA	TGTGCCACCAGCAGGGAACCGGGGGCAGATACGCAGTATTTT	CATSREPGADTQYF
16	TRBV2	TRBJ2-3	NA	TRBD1	TGTGCCAGCAGATCGAGGGGGCTACTGCGCACAGATACGCAGTATTTT	CASRSRGLLRTDTQYF
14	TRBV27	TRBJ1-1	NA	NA	TGTGCCAGCAGGCAAATGCCTCAGGGGCCCGAAGCTTTCTTT	CASRQMPQGPEAFF
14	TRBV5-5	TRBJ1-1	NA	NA	TGTGCCAGCAGGAGAGGACAGCAGAGCACTGAAGCTTTCTTT	CASRRGQQSTEAFF
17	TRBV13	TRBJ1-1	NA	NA	TGTGCCAGCAGACCCCGGGGAGGGGGTTGGATGAACACTGAAGCTTTCTTT	CASRPRGGGWMNTEAFF
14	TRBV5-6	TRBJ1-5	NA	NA	TGTGCCAGCAGCTTTGGAAGGGAGGGACAGCCCCAGCATTTT	CASSFGREGQPQHF
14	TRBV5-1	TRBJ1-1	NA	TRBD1	TGCGCCAGCAGCCCCGGGACAGTGGACACTGAAGCTTTCTTT	CASSPGTVDTEAFF
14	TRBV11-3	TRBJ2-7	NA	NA	TGTGCCAGCAGCGCGGGACAGTCGTCCTACGAGCAGTACTTC	CASSAGQSSYEQYF
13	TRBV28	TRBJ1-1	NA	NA	TGTGCCAGCAGTTTTACAACGAACACTGAAGCTTTCTTT	CASSFTTNTEAFF
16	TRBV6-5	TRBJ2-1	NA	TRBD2	TGTGCCAGCAGTTCCCGGACTAGCGGGAGGGCCGAGGGGCAGTTCTTC	CASSSRTSGRAEGQFF
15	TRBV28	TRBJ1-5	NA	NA	TGTGCCAGCAGTCCCCACAGTGTCCTAAATCAGCCCCAGCATTTT	CASSPHSVLNQPQHF
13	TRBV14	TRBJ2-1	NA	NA	TGTGCCAGCAGCTCCCACCCCGCGGATGAGCAGTTCTTC	CASSSHPADEQFF
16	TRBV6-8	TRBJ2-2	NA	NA	TGTGCCAGCAGTCCCTCCTACCCGGGAGTGGCCGGGGAGCTGTTTTTT	CASSPSYPGVAGELFF
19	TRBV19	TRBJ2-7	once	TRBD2	TGTGCCAGTAGTCCCTCATCCGGGACTAGCGGGAGGTTCCTCTACGAGCAGTACTTC	CASSPSSGTSGRFLYEQYF
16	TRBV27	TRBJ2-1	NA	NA	TGTGCCAGCAGTCATGATACTAGCAGCTCCTACAATGAGCAGTTCTTC	CASSHDTSSSYNEQFF
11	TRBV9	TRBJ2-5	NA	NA	TGTGCCAGGGAGGGGCTTGAGACCCAGTACTTC	CAREGLETQYF
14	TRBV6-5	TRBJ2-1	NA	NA	TGTGCCAGCCGGGGGCTAGCGGATTACAATGAGCAGTTCTTC	CASRGLADYNEQFF
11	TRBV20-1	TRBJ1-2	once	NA	TGCAGTGCGGCAAGGGAGGATGGCTACACCTTC	CSAAREDGYTF
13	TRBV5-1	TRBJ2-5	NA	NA	TGCGCCAGCAGCTTGGAACTAGTAGAGACCCAGTACTTC	CASSLELVETQYF
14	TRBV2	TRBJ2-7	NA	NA	TGTGCCAGCAGTGGCGAATATACCTCCTACGAGCAGTACTTC	CASSGEYTSYEQYF
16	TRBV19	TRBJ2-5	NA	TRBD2	TGTGCCAGTAAAAAGACTAGCGGGAGTTACGAGGAGACCCAGTACTTC	CASKKTSGSYEETQYF
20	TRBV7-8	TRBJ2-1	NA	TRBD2	TGTGCCAGCACCCCTAGTTCGGGACTAGCGGGACGATATCATTACAATGAGCAGTTCTTC	CASTPSSGLAGRYHYNEQFF
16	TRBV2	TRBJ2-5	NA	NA	TGTGCCAGCAGTGATTTCGCTTACGGGGATAGAGAGACCCAGTACTTC	CASSDFAYGDRETQYF
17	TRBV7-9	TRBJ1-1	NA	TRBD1	TGTGCCAGCAGCTTAGCTCGGTTTAACAGGGGCCCCACTGAAGCTTTCTTT	CASSLARFNRGPTEAFF
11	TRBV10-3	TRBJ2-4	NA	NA	TGTGCCATCGGGGAGCAAAACATTCAGTACTTC	CAIGEQNIQYF
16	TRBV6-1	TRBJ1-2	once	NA	TGTGCCAGCAGTGAAGCGATAGAGGGGGAGGGCTATGGCTACACCTTC	CASSEAIEGEGYGYTF
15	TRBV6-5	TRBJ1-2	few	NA	TGTGCCAGCAGTTACGTCGGTCCGGGGAACTATGGCTACACCTTC	CASSYVGPGNYGYTF
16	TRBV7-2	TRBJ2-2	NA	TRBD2	TGTGCCAGCAGCCCCACCGGGACTAGCGGGACCGGGGAGCTGTTTTTT	CASSPTGTSGTGELFF